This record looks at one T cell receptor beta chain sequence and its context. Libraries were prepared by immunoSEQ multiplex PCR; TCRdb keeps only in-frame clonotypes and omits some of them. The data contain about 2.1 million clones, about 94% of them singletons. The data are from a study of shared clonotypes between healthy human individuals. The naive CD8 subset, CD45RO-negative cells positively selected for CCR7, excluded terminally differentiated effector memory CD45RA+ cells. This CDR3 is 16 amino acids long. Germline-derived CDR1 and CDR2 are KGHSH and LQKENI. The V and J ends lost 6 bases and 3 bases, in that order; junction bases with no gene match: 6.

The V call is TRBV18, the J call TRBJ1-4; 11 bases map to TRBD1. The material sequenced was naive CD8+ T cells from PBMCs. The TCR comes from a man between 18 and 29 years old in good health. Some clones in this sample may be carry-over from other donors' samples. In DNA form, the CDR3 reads TGTGCCAGCTCGGACAGGGGGCTAGGAGCTAATGAAAAACTGTTTTTT. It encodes CASSDRGLGANEKLFF.